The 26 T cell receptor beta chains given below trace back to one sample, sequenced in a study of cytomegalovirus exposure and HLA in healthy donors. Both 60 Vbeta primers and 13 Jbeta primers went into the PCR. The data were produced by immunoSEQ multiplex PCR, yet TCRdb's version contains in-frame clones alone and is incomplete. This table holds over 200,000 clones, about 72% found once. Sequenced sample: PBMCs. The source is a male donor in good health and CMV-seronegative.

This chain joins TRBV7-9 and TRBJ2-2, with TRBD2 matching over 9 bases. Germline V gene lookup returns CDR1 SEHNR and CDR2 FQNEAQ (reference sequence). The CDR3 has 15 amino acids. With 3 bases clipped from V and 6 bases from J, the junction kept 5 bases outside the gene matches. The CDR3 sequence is CASSFGTSRAGELFF. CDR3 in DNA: TGTGCCAGCAGCTTCGGGACTAGCCGGGCCGGGGAGCTGTTTTTT.

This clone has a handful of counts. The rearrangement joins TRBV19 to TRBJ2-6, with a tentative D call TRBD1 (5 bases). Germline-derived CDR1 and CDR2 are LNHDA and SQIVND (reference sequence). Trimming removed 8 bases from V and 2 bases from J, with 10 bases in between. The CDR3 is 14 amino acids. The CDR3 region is CASSRVAGANVLTF. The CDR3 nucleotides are TGTGCCAGTTCCAGGGTAGCTGGGGCCAACGTCCTGACTTTC.

CDR3 sequence reads: CASRPQGANQPQHF. CDR3 bases: TGTGCCAGCAGACCACAGGGGGCGAATCAGCCCCAGCATTTT. This chain uses TRBV25-1 with TRBJ1-5, with 9 bases identical to TRBD1. The V segment lost 6 bases and the J segment 4 bases; nucleotides outside the gene matches: 4. This CDR3 is built from 14 residues. Germline V gene sequence: CDR1 MGHDK, CDR2 SYGVNS.

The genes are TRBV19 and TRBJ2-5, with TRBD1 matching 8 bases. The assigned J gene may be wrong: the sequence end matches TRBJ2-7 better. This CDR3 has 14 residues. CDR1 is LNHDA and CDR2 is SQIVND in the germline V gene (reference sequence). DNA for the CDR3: TGTGCCAGTAGTCCCTGGACAGGGAGCTACGAGCAGTACTTC. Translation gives CASSPWTGSYEQYF.

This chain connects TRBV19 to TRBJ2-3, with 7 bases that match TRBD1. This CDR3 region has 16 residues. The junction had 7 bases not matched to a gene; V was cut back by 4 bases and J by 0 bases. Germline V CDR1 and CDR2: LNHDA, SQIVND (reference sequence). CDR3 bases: TGTGCCAGTAGTAAGCCAGGGGGTTCTAGCACAGATACGCAGTATTTT. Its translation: CASSKPGGSSTDTQYF.

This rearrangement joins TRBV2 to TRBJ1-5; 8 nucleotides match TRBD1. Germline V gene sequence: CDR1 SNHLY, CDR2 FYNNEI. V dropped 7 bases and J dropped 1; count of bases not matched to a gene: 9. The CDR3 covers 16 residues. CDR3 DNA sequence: TGTGCCAGCAAGCCTTTACAGGGGGACAGCAATCAGCCCCAGCATTTT. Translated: CASKPLQGDSNQPQHF. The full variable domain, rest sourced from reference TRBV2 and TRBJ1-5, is EPEVTQTPSHQVTQMGQEVILRCVPISNHLYFYWYRQILGQKVEFLVSFYNNEISEKSEIFDDQFSVERPDGSNFTLKIRSTKLEDSAMYFCASKPLQGDSNQPQHFGDGTRLSIL.

The CDR3 region has the DNA TGTGCCAGCAGCTTGGTACCTAGGCCAGGGGGCTTCCATGGCTACACCTTC. This encodes CASSLVPRPGGFHGYTF. The rearrangement uses TRBV5-4 and TRBJ1-2, with TRBD1 identical over 8 bases. V lost 0 bases to trimming and J lost 6 bases; unmatched junction nucleotides: 13. The CDR3 is 17 amino acids. Germline V gene lookup returns CDR1 SGHNT and CDR2 YYREEE (reference sequence).

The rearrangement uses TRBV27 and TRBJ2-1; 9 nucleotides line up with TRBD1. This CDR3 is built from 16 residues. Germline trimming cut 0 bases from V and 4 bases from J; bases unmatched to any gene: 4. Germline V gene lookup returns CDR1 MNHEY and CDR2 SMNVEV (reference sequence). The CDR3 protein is CASSLSTGGYYNEQFF. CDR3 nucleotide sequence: TGTGCCAGCAGTTTATCGACAGGGGGATATTACAATGAGCAGTTCTTC.

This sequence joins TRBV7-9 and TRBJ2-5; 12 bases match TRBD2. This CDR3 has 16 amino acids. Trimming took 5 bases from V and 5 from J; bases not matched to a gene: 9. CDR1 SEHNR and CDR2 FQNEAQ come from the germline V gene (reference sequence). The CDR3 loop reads CASSPGLAGARETQYF. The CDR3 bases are TGTGCCAGCAGCCCGGGACTAGCGGGTGCGCGGGAGACCCAGTACTTC.

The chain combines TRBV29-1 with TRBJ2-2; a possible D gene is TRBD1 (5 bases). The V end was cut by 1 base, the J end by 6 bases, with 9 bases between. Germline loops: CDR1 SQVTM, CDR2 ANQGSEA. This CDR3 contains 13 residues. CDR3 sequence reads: CSVEGAGPGELFF. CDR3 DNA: TGCAGCGTTGAAGGTGCAGGGCCCGGGGAGCTGTTTTTT.

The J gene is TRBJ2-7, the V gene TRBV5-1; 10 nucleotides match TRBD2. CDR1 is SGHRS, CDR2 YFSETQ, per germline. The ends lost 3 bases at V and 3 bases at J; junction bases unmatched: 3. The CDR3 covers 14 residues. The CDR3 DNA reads TGCGCCAGCAGCTACGGGACTAGCGTCTACGAGCAGTACTTC. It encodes CASSYGTSVYEQYF.

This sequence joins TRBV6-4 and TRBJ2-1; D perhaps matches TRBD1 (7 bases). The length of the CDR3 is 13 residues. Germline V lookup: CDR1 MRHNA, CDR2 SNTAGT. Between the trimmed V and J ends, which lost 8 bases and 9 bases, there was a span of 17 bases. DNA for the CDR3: TGTGCCAGCGGAGTGTTCAGGGGGGCTGAGCAGTTCTTC. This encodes CASGVFRGAEQFF.

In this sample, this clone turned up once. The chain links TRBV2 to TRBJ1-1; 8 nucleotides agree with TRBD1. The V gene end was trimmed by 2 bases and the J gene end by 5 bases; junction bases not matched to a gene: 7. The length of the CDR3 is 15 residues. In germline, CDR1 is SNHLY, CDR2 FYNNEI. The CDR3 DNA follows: TGTGCCAGCAGTGAATGGGCAGGGGGCGAGACTGAAGCTTTCTTT. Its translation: CASSEWAGGETEAFF.

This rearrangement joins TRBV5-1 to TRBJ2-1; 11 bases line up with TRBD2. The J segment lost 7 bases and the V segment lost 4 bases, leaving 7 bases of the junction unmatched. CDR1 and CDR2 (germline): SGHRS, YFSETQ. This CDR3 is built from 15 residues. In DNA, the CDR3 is TGCGCCAGCAGCCATAGCGGGAGGGCCGAGAATGAGCAGTTCTTC. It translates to CASSHSGRAENEQFF.

The CDR3 is CASLTLYEQYF. Here the CDR3 DNA reads TGTGCCTCGCTGACTCTCTACGAGCAGTACTTC. The J gene is TRBJ2-7, the V gene TRBV30, with no clear D. The V gene's germline CDR1 is GTSNPN and CDR2 SVGIG (reference sequence). CDR3 length equals 11 residues. V lost 7 bases and J lost 3, with 10 bases in between.

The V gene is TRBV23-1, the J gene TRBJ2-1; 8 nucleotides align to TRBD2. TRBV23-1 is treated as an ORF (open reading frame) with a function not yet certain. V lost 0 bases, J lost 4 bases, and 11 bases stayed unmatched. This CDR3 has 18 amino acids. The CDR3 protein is CASSQSLASTSGYNEQFF. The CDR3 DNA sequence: TGCGCCAGCAGTCAATCGCTCGCGTCAACTAGCGGATACAATGAGCAGTTCTTC.

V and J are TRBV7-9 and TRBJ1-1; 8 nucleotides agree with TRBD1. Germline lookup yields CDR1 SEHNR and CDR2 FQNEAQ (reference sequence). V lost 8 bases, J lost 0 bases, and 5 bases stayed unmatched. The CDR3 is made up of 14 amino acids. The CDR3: CASVPGGMNTEAFF. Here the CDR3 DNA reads TGTGCCAGCGTACCAGGGGGCATGAACACTGAAGCTTTCTTT.

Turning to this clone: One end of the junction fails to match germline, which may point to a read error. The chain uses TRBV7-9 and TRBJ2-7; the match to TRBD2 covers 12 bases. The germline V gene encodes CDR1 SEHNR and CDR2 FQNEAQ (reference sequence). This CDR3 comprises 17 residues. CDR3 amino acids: CSSSLLAGGHGVDEQYF. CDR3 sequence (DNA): TGTTCCAGCAGCTTACTAGCGGGAGGTCACGGCGTAGACGAGCAGTACTTC.

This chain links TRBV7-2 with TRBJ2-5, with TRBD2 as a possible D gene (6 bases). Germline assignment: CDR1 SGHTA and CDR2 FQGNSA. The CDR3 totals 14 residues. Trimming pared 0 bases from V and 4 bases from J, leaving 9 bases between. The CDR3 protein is CASSLAGSGETQYF. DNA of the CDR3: TGTGCCAGCAGCTTAGCCGGGAGTGGAGAGACCCAGTACTTC.

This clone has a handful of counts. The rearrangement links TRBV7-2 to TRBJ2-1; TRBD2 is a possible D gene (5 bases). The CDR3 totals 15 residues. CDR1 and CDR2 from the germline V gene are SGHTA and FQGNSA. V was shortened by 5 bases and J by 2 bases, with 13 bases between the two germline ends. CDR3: CASSPGLNTYNEQFF. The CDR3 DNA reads TGTGCCAGCAGCCCAGGACTGAACACCTACAATGAGCAGTTCTTC.

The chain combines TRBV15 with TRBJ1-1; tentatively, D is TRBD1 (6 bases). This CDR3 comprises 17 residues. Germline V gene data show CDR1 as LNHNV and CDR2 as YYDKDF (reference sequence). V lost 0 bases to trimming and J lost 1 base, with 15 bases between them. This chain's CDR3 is CATSRDHRVRANTEAFF. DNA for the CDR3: TGTGCCACCAGCAGAGACCACAGGGTACGTGCGAACACTGAAGCTTTCTTT.

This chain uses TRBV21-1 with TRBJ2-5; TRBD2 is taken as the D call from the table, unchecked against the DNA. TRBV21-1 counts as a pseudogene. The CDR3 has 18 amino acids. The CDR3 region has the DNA TGTGCCAGCAGCAAAGTTCTAGGGGAGGTTTGCAGACAAGAGACCCAGTACTTC. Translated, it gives CASSKVLGEVCRQETQYF.

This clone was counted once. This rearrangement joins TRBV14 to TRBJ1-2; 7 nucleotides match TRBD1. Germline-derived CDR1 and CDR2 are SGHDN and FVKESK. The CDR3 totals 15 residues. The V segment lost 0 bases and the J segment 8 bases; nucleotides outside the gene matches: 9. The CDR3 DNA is TGTGCCAGCAGCCAAGATCCCAGGGGGTCTAAGGGCTACACCTTC. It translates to CASSQDPRGSKGYTF.

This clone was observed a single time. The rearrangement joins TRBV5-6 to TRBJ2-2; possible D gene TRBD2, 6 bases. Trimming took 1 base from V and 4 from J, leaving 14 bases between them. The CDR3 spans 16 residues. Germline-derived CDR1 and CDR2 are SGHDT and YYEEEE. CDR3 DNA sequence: TGTGCCAGCAGCTTGTTCGTGGAGGGAGTCACCGGGGAGCTGTTTTTT. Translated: CASSLFVEGVTGELFF.

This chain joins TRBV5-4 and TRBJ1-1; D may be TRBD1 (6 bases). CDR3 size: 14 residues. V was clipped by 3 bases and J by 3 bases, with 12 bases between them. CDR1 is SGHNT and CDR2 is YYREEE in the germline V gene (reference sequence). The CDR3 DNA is TGTGCCAGCAGCTGGGGAAAGGGGGACACTGAAGCTTTCTTT. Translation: CASSWGKGDTEAFF. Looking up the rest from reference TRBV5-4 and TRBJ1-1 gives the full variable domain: ETGVTQSPTHLIKTRGQQVTLRCSSQSGHNTVSWYQQALGQGPQFIFQYYREEENGRGNFPPRFSGLQFPNYSSELNVNALELDDSALYLCASSWGKGDTEAFFGQGTRLTVV.

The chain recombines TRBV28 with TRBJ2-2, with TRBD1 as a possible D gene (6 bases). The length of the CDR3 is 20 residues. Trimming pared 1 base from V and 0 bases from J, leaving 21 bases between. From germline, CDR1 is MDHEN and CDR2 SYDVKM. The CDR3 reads CASSLFITKQGMANTGELFF. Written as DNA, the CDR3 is TGTGCCAGCAGTTTATTCATAACCAAACAGGGAATGGCGAACACCGGGGAGCTGTTTTTT.